This TCR beta chain was identified in a study of technical replicates of blood from several donors. TCRdb's copy holds only in-frame clones and misses some; the assay was immunoSEQ multiplex PCR. In the table there are tens of thousands of clones, roughly 92% of which are singletons. Germline CDR1 MNHEY, CDR2 SMNVEV (reference sequence). The CDR3 spans 15 residues. The ends lost 5 bases at V and 2 bases at J; junction bases unmatched: 8. The source is a human donor in good health. Input material: T cells isolated from PBMCs. The chain carries TRBV27 and TRBJ2-7; 8 bases fit TRBD1. DNA for the CDR3: TGTGCCAGCAGTCCAAAACAGGGGGAACCCTACGAGCAGTACTTC. The encoded protein is CASSPKQGEPYEQYF.